This entry features one T cell receptor beta chain sequence. Its target is not known. Tagging with unique molecular identifiers was applied to individual cDNA molecules. Each CDR3 protein gets one entry after TCRdb re-called the 5' RACE reads with MiXCR. This table has around 84,000 distinct CDR3 sequences, around 9.3% appearing once. This CDR3 contains 14 residues. Trimming removed 6 bases from V and 1 base from J; junction bases left unmatched: 1. Germline V gene data show CDR1 as ENHRY and CDR2 as SYGVKD. The sample comes from a study of early T cells in non-severe SARS-CoV-2 infection. Whole-study context: Unsorted whole-blood RNA was sequenced in bulk, leaving chains unpaired.

Overall study findings and caveats: Missing private and CD4 specificities, VDJdb matching favored anti-spike CD8 responses.

This sequence originates from an adult who was a healthcare worker with PCR-confirmed SARS-CoV-2 infection or an uninfected control (not recorded which). J is TRBJ2-3 and V is TRBV10-3, with TRBD2 matching over 10 bases. The source was whole blood, collected at baseline. The CDR3 is CAIRGLAGTDTQYF. The CDR3 nucleotides are TGTGCCATCAGAGGACTAGCGGGCACAGATACGCAGTATTTT.